This entry lists 19 T cell receptor beta chains sequenced from one sample in a study of shared clonotypes between healthy human individuals. TCRdb keeps only in-frame clones here, not all; method: immunoSEQ multiplex PCR. The table lists 400,000 to 600,000 clones, about 96% of them singletons, with around 0.067% in the top ten. The specimen sequenced was naive CD4+ T cells sorted from blood. The subset here: CD45RA+ positively selected. Receptors originate from a woman aged 25 to 39 in good health.

The chain combines TRBV28 with TRBJ1-1, with no clear D. Germline V lookup: CDR1 MDHEN, CDR2 SYDVKM. This CDR3 is 16 amino acids long. The V end lost 3 bases, the J end lost 0 bases, and 14 bases lay between the germline ends. CDR3 protein: CASSFLSISLNTEAFF. In nucleotides, the CDR3 is TGTGCCAGCAGTTTTTTGTCTATAAGTTTGAACACTGAAGCTTTCTTT. Filled out from reference TRBV28 and TRBJ1-1, the complete variable domain reads DVKVTQSSRYLVKRTGEKVFLECVQDMDHENMFWYRQDPGLGLRLIYFSYDVKMKEKGDIPEGYSVSREKKERFSLILESASTNQTSMYLCASSFLSISLNTEAFFGQGTRLTVV.

V and J are TRBV4-1 and TRBJ2-4; D is possibly TRBD2 (6 bases). CDR1 and CDR2 (germline): MGHRA, YSYEKL. The CDR3 loop spans 21 amino acids. V dropped 3 bases and J dropped 0 bases, with 27 bases sitting between them. This CDR3 reads CASSHDPYAGPTNLAKNIQYF. CDR3 nucleotides: TGCGCCAGCAGCCACGACCCTTATGCGGGACCGACTAACCTAGCCAAAAACATTCAGTACTTC.

This rearrangement joins TRBV29-1 to TRBJ2-7, with TRBD1 matching 8 bases. Germline CDR1 and CDR2: SQVTM and ANQGSEA. The J segment lost 5 bases and the V segment lost 6 bases, leaving 3 bases of the junction unmatched. This CDR3 has 11 residues. CDR3 loop: CSVGQGNEQYF. Written as DNA, the CDR3 is TGCAGCGTCGGACAGGGCAACGAGCAGTACTTC.

The chain recombines TRBV21-1 with TRBJ2-7. TRBV21-1 has pseudogene status. This CDR3 is built from 11 residues. The CDR3: CASSSPYEQYF. In nucleotides, the CDR3 is TGTGCCAGCAGCTCCCCCTACGAGCAGTACTTC.

The V call is TRBV28, the J call TRBJ1-5, with D possibly matching TRBD1 (6 bases). The germline V and J ends were trimmed by 5 bases and 4 bases, with 12 bases remaining between them. The CDR3 runs 14 residues. The germline V gene encodes CDR1 MDHEN and CDR2 SYDVKM. As DNA, the CDR3 is TGTGCCAGCAGTCCCGGGACAATAAATCAGCCCCAGCATTTT. This gives the protein CASSPGTINQPQHF. Using reference TRBV28 and TRBJ1-5 for the parts outside the CDR3, the full variable domain is DVKVTQSSRYLVKRTGEKVFLECVQDMDHENMFWYRQDPGLGLRLIYFSYDVKMKEKGDIPEGYSVSREKKERFSLILESASTNQTSMYLCASSPGTINQPQHFGDGTRLSIL.

The chain couples TRBV6-5 to TRBJ1-1; possible D gene TRBD1, 5 bases. CDR3 size: 13 residues. V was trimmed by 4 bases and J by 7 bases, leaving 13 bases between them. Germline-derived CDR1 and CDR2 are MNHEY and SVGAGI. CDR3 bases: TGTGCCAGCAGTTCCGGGGCTGATGGTGAAGCTTTCTTT. It codes for CASSSGADGEAFF.

This clone was detected a few times. V usage is TRBV19 and J usage is TRBJ1-3, with D uncertain. V was cut by 6 bases and J by 2 bases, with 11 bases left in between. This CDR3 has 14 residues. Germline CDR1 and CDR2: LNHDA and SQIVND (reference sequence). The CDR3 coding sequence is TGTGCCAGTAGGGAAGGAGGAACTGGAAACACCATATATTTT. Protein product: CASREGGTGNTIYF.

To note about this clone: A junction boundary mismatches the germline segment, possibly from a read error. The chain employs TRBV19 and TRBJ1-4, with D maybe TRBD1 (5 bases). This CDR3 has 14 residues. CDR1 and CDR2 from the germline V gene are LNHDA and SQIVND (reference sequence). CDR3 sequence reads: CASSRGQGDEKLFF. DNA of the CDR3: TGTGCCAGCAGTAGGGGTCAGGGTGACGAAAAACTGTTTTTT.

The J gene is TRBJ2-1, the V gene TRBV30; D not certain. Trimming pared 2 bases from V and 10 bases from J, leaving 6 bases between. The CDR3 length is 10 residues. CDR1 is GTSNPN and CDR2 is SVGIG in the germline V gene (reference sequence). CDR3 protein: CAWSLREQFF. Here the CDR3 DNA reads TGTGCCTGGAGTCTCAGGGAGCAGTTCTTC.

CDR3 protein: CASSLALTGPGELFF. The DNA for the CDR3 is TGTGCCAGCAGCTTAGCGTTGACAGGCCCCGGGGAGCTGTTTTTT. The chain uses TRBV7-2 and TRBJ2-2; TRBD1 might be the D (6 bases). This CDR3 has 15 amino acids. The germline V gene has CDR1 SGHTA and CDR2 FQGNSA. Trimming took 0 bases from V and 6 from J, leaving 11 bases between them. Complete variable domain (other parts from reference TRBV7-2 and TRBJ2-2): GAGVSQSPSNKVTEKGKDVELRCDPISGHTALYWYRQSLGQGLEFLIYFQGNSAPDKSGLPSDRFSAERTGGSVSTLTIQRTQQEDSAVYLCASSLALTGPGELFFGEGSRLTVL.

V is TRBV7-9 and J is TRBJ2-7, with TRBD1 as a possible D gene (5 bases). Per the germline V gene, CDR1 is SEHNR and CDR2 is FQNEAQ (reference sequence). Between the trimmed V and J ends, which lost 6 bases and 2 bases, there was a span of 11 bases. The CDR3 runs 13 residues. As DNA, the CDR3 is TGTGCCAGCAGATTGGACACTACCTACGAGCAGTACTTC. Translation: CASRLDTTYEQYF.

The V call is TRBV6-5, the J call TRBJ1-1, with TRBD1 identical over 7 bases. The J segment lost 1 base and the V segment lost 7 bases, leaving 6 bases of the junction unmatched. This CDR3 has 14 amino acids. Germline V lookup: CDR1 MNHEY, CDR2 SVGAGI. CDR3 residues: CASTVDRRNTEAFF. In DNA, the CDR3 is TGTGCCAGCACCGTGGACAGGAGGAACACTGAAGCTTTCTTT.

This clone occurred once. CDR3: CASSLRGNYGYTF. Written as DNA, the CDR3 is TGTGCCAGCAGCTTGAGGGGAAACTATGGCTACACCTTC. The chain is built from TRBV5-5 and TRBJ1-2; D perhaps matches TRBD1 (5 bases). Germline assignment: CDR1 SGHKS and CDR2 YYEKEE (reference sequence). Between the trimmed V and J ends, which lost 1 base and 2 bases, there was a span of 6 bases. There are 13 residues in the CDR3.

This rearrangement joins TRBV9 to TRBJ2-1; maybe TRBD2 (6 bases). CDR1 is SGDLS, CDR2 YYNGEE, per germline. V lost 3 bases and J 0 bases, leaving 10 bases between the germline ends. The CDR3 loop spans 15 amino acids. The CDR3 is CASSAGLTSYNEQFF. For the CDR3, the DNA is TGTGCCAGCAGCGCCGGACTAACCTCCTACAATGAGCAGTTCTTC.

CDR3 region: CASSIGTGTREQYF. DNA for the CDR3: TGTGCCAGTAGTATTGGGACAGGGACACGCGAGCAGTACTTC. The chain joins TRBV19 to TRBJ2-7; TRBD1 aligns across 9 bases. The length of the CDR3 is 14 residues. After removal of 3 bases from V and 6 bases from J, the junction contained 6 bases not matched to a gene. Per germline, CDR1 LNHDA and CDR2 SQIVND (reference sequence).

This clone has just one count. The chain joins TRBV10-3 to TRBJ2-3; D possibly corresponds to TRBD1 (7 bases). Germline-derived CDR1 and CDR2 are ENHRY and SYGVKD. The CDR3 has 16 amino acids. The V gene lost 4 bases and the J gene lost 5 bases, with 19 bases spanning the gap. The CDR3 protein is CAISVAGGLGEDTQYF. The DNA for the CDR3 is TGTGCCATCAGTGTAGCAGGGGGACTCGGGGAAGATACGCAGTATTTT.

The J gene is TRBJ2-7, the V gene TRBV6-5, with a weak D call TRBD1 (7 bases). Germline CDR1 reads MNHEY; CDR2 reads SVGAGI. The CDR3 contains 11 residues. V shed 10 bases and J shed 7 bases, with 14 bases lying between them. CDR3 protein: CATGGGGEQYF. CDR3 DNA: TGTGCCACTGGAGGGGGCGGTGAGCAGTACTTC.

The chain couples TRBV27 to TRBJ2-3; 10 nucleotides match TRBD2. From germline, CDR1 is MNHEY and CDR2 SMNVEV (reference sequence). V shed 7 bases, J shed 3 bases, and the junction held 4 bases outside the gene matches. The CDR3 sequence is 14 residues long. The CDR3 DNA reads as TGTGCCAGCAAACTAGCGGGGTTAACAGATACGCAGTATTTT. Translation: CASKLAGLTDTQYF.

The J gene is TRBJ1-4, the V gene TRBV9; possibly TRBD1 for D (6 bases). With 3 bases removed from V and 8 bases from J, the gap between germline ends came to 17 bases. Germline-derived CDR1 and CDR2 are SGDLS and YYNGEE. The CDR3 has 15 amino acids. The CDR3 DNA reads TGTGCCAGCAGCGCAACCGTTAATCAGGGGGAAAAACTGTTTTTT. This encodes CASSATVNQGEKLFF.